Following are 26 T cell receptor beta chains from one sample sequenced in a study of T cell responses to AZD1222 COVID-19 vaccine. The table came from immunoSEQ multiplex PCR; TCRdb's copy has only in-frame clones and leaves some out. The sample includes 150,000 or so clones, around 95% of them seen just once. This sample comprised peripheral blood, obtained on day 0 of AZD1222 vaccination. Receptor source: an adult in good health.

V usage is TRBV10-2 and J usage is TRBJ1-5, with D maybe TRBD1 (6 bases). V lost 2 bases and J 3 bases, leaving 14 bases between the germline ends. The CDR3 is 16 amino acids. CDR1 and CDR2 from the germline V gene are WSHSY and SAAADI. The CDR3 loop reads CASSETETGYNQPQHF. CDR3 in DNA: TGCGCCAGCAGTGAGACCGAAACAGGGTACAATCAGCCCCAGCATTTT.

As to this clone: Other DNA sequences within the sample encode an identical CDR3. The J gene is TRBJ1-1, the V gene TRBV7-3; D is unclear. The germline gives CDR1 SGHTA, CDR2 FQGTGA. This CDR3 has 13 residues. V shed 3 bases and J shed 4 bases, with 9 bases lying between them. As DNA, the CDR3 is TGTGCCAGCAGCTTGGGAAGTGGCACTGAAGCTTTCTTT. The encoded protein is CASSLGSGTEAFF.

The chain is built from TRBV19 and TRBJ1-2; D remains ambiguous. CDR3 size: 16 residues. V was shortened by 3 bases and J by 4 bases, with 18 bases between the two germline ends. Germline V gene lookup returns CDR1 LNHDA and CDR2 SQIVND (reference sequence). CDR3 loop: CASSIVGKDRGYGYTF. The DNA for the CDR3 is TGTGCCAGTAGTATCGTCGGGAAAGATAGAGGCTATGGCTACACCTTC.

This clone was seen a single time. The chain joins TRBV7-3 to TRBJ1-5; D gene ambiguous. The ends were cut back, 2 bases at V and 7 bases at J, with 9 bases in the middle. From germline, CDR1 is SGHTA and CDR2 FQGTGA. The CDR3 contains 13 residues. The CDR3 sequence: CASSLFDRQPQHF. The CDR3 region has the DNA TGTGCCAGCAGCTTATTTGATAGGCAGCCCCAGCATTTT.

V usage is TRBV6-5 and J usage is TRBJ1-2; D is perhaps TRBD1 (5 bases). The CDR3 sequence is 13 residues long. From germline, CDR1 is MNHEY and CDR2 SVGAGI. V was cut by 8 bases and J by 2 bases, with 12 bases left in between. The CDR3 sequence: CASHGDSNYGYTF. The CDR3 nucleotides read TGTGCCAGCCACGGAGACAGCAACTATGGCTACACCTTC.

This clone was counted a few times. This CDR3 reads CASSQAQGENQPQHF. The CDR3 DNA follows: TGTGCCAGCAGCCAAGCACAGGGGGAAAATCAGCCCCAGCATTTT. This chain joins TRBV3-1 (or the pseudogene TRBV3-2) and TRBJ1-5, with 8 bases matching TRBD1. The CDR3 extends over 15 amino acids. With V trimmed by 1 base and J by 4 bases, 3 bases remained unmatched. The germline CDR1 and CDR2 sequences are LGHDT and YNNKEL (reference sequence).

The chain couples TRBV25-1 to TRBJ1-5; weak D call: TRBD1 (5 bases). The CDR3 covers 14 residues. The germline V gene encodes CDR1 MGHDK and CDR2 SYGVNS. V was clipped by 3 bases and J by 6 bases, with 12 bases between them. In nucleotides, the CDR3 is TGTGCCAGCAGTGACCACAGGAATAGTCAGCCCCAGCATTTT. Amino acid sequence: CASSDHRNSQPQHF.

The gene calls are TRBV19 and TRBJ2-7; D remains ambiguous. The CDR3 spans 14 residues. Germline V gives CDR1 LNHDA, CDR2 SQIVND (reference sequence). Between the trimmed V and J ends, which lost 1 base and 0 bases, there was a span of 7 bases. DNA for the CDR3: TGTGCCAGTAGTATAGGGGTAGCCTCCTACGAGCAGTACTTC. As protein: CASSIGVASYEQYF. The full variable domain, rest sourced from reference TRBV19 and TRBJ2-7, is DGGITQSPKYLFRKEGQNVTLSCEQNLNHDAMYWYRQDPGQGLRLIYYSQIVNDFQKGDIAEGYSVSREKKESFPLTVTSAQKNPTAFYLCASSIGVASYEQYFGPGTRLTVT.

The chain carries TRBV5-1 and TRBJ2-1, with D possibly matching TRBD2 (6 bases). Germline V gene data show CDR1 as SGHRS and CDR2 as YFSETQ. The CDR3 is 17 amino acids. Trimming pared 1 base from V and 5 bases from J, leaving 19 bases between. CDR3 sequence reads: CASSLRDSRFQNNEQFF. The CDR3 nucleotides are TGCGCCAGCAGCTTGCGGGACTCCCGGTTCCAAAACAATGAGCAGTTCTTC. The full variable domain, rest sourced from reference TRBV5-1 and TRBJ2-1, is KAGVTQTPRYLIKTRGQQVTLSCSPISGHRSVSWYQQTPGQGLQFLFEYFSETQRNKGNFPGRFSGRQFSNSRSEMNVSTLELGDSALYLCASSLRDSRFQNNEQFFGPGTRLTVL.

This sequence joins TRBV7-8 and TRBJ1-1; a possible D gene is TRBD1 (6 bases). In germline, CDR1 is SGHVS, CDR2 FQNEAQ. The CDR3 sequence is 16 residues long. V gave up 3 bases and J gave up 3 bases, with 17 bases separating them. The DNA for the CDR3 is TGTGCCAGCAGCTTCGGACAGAGCTTTCCGCACACTGAAGCTTTCTTT. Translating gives CASSFGQSFPHTEAFF.

CDR3 nucleotides: TGTGCCAGCAGCCTGCGGGAGAATTCACCCCTCCACTTT. The encoded protein is CASSLRENSPLHF. The chain carries TRBV7-9 and TRBJ1-6; D is unclear. This CDR3 has 13 residues. The V end was cut by 5 bases, the J end by 7 bases, with 9 bases between. CDR1 is SEHNR and CDR2 is FQNEAQ in the germline V gene (reference sequence).

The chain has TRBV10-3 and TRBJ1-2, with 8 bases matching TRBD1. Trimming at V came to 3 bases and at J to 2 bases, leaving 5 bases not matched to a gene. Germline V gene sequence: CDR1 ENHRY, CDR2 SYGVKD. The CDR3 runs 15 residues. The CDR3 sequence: CAISDPGQGNYGYTF. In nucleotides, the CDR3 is TGTGCCATCAGTGACCCCGGACAGGGAAACTATGGCTACACCTTC.

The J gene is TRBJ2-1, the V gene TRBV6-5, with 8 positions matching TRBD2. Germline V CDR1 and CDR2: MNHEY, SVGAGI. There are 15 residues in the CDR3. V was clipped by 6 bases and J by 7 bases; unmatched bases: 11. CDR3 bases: TGTGCCAGCAGCCGATCCGGGACTAGGCGTAATGAGCAGTTCTTC. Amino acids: CASSRSGTRRNEQFF.

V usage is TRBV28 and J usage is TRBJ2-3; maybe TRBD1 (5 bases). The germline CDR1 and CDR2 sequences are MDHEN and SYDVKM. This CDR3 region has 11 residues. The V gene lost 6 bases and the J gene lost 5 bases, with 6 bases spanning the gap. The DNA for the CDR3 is TGTGCCAGCAGCACAGGAGATACGCAGTATTTT. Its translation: CASSTGDTQYF.

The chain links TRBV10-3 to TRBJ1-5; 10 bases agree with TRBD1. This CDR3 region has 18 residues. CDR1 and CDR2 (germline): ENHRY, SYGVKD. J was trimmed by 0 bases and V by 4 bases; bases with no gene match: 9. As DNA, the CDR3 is TGTGCCATCAGTGGAGGGACAGGGGAATCTTATAGCAATCAGCCCCAGCATTTT. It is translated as CAISGGTGESYSNQPQHF.

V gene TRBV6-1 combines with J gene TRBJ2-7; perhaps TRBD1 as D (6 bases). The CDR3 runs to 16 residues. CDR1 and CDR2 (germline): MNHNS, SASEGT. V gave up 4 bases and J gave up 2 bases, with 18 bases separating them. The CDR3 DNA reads TGTGCCAGCAGTGGCAGGGGTATTTTGTCCCCCTACGAGCAGTACTTC. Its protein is CASSGRGILSPYEQYF.

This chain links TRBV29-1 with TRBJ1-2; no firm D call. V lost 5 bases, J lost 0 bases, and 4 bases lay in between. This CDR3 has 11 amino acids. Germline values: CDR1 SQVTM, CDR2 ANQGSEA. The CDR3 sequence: CSVKANYGYTF. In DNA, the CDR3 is TGCAGCGTTAAAGCTAACTATGGCTACACCTTC.

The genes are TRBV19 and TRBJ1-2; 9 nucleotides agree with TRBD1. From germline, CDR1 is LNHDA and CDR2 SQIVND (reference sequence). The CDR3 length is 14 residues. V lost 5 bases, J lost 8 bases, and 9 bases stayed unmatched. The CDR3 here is CASSPGQGIGGYTF. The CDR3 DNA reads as TGTGCCAGTAGTCCTGGACAGGGGATCGGGGGCTACACCTTC.

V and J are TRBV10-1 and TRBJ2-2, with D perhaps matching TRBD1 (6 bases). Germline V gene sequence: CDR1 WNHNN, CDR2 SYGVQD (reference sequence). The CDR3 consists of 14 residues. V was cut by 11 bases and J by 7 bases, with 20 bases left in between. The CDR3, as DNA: TGCGCCTCAGGCCCCAGGGGCGCGAACGGGGAGCTGTTTTTT. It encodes CASGPRGANGELFF.

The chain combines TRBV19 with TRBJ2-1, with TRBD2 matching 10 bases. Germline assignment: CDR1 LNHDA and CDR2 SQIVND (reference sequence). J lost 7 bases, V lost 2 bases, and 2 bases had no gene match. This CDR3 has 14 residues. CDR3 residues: CASSIIAGGNEQFF. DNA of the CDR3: TGTGCCAGTAGTATAATAGCGGGAGGAAATGAGCAGTTCTTC.

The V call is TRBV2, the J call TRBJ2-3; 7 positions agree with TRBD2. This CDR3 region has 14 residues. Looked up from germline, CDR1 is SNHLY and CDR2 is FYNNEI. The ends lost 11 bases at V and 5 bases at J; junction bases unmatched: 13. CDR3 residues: CASAAGARGDTQYF. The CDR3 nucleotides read TGTGCCTCGGCGGCGGGAGCGCGGGGAGATACGCAGTATTTT.

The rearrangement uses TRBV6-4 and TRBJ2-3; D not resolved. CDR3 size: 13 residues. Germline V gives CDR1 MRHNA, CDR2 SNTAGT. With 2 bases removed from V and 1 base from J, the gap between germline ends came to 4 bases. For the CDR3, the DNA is TGTGCCAGCAGTGACAGGGGCACAGATACGCAGTATTTT. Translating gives CASSDRGTDTQYF.

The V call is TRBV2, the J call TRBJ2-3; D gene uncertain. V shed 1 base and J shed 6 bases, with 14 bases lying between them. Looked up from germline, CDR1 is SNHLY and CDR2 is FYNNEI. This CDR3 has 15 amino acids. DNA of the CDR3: TGTGCCAGCAGTGAAGGCCCTGGGCCCTGGGATACGCAGTATTTT. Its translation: CASSEGPGPWDTQYF.

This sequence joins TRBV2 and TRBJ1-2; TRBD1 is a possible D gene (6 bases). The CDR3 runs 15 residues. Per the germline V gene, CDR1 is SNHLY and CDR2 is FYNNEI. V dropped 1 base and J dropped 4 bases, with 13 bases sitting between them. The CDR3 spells CASSEEGEGVYGYTF. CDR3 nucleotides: TGTGCCAGCAGTGAAGAGGGGGAGGGAGTCTATGGCTACACCTTC. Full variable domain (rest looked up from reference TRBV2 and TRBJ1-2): EPEVTQTPSHQVTQMGQEVILRCVPISNHLYFYWYRQILGQKVEFLVSFYNNEISEKSEIFDDQFSVERPDGSNFTLKIRSTKLEDSAMYFCASSEEGEGVYGYTFGSGTRLTVV.

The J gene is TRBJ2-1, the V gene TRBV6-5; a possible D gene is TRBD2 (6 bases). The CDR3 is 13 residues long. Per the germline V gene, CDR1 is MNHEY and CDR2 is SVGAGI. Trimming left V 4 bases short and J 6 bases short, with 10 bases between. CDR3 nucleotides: TGTGCCAGCAGTTTCGGGAGTGGCAATGAGCAGTTCTTC. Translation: CASSFGSGNEQFF.

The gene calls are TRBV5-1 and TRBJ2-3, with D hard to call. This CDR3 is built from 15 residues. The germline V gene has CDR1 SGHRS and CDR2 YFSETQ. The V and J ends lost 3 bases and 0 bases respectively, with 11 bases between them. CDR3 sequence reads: CASSWSSTSTDTQYF. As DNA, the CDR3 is TGCGCCAGCAGCTGGTCGTCAACTAGCACAGATACGCAGTATTTT.